This passage covers 4 T cell receptor beta chains from one sample sequenced in a study of blood T cell repertoires in COVID-19. Generated by immunoSEQ multiplex PCR, the TCRdb table keeps only in-frame clones and is missing some. This sample has about 380,000 clones, with more than 70% found just once. The sequencing sample was made of PBMCs or T cells enriched from blood (not recorded which). The receptors stem from a man aged 25-45 years who had recovered from COVID-19.

In its sample, this clone was seen once. The CDR3 reads CASSDNYGYTF. For the CDR3, the DNA is TGTGCCAGCTCAGATAACTATGGCTACACCTTC. The chain employs TRBV12-3 or TRBV12-4 and TRBJ1-2; D not certain. CDR3 size: 11 residues. V lost 8 bases and J 1 base, leaving 5 bases between the germline ends.

The chain combines TRBV30 with TRBJ2-1, with TRBD2 identical over 13 bases. This CDR3 contains 13 residues. Trimming cost V 3 bases and J 9 bases; bases outside gene matches: 2. Germline CDR1 and CDR2: GTSNPN and SVGIG (reference sequence). CDR3 DNA sequence: TGTGCCTGGAGACTAGCGGGGGGGCTTGAGCAGTTCTTC. Amino acids: CAWRLAGGLEQFF.

This clone was recorded a few times. The sample contains more than one DNA sequence encoding this CDR3. The gene calls are TRBV12-3 or TRBV12-4 and TRBJ1-2; no firm D call. Between the trimmed V and J ends, which lost 6 bases and 2 bases, there was a span of 10 bases. The CDR3 runs to 13 residues. The CDR3, as DNA: TGTGCCAGCAGGGGAGACGGAAACTATGGCTACACCTTC. Translation: CASRGDGNYGYTF.

This clone has more than one count but fewer than ten. The chain carries TRBV27 and TRBJ1-1, with 8 bases lining up with TRBD1. The CDR3 has 17 amino acids. V dropped 8 bases and J dropped 1; count of bases not matched to a gene: 15. CDR1 and CDR2 (germline): MNHEY, SMNVEV (reference sequence). This CDR3 is CASQSLGRGLANTEAFF. The CDR3 bases are TGTGCCAGCCAAAGCTTGGGCAGGGGGCTGGCGAACACTGAAGCTTTCTTT.